The 18 T cell receptor beta chains below come from one sample, sequenced in a study of Ad26.COV2.S vaccination and SARS-CoV-2 variants. Profiled with immunoSEQ multiplex PCR; TCRdb holds only in-frame clones, not every one. This sample has about 350,000 clones, with 88% found just once. The treatment here: about 20 received Ad26.COV2.S at low or high dose, single or two shots; about five received placebo; per-sample allocation not given. The samples were gathered on day 63 after the first injection of vaccine or placebo. This specimen consisted of peripheral blood, obtained in a trial of Ad26.COV2.S vaccine versus placebo. Receptors were obtained from a person between 18 and 65 years old who received the Ad26.COV2.S COVID-19 vaccine or a placebo.

This chain links TRBV7-9 with TRBJ2-7, with TRBD1 matching 7 bases. From germline, CDR1 is SEHNR and CDR2 FQNEAQ (reference sequence). The ends lost 2 bases at V and 5 bases at J; junction bases unmatched: 6. This CDR3 comprises 14 residues. The CDR3 spells CASSLSTGSNEQYF. The CDR3, as DNA: TGTGCCAGCAGCTTATCGACAGGGAGCAACGAGCAGTACTTC. Together with reference TRBV7-9 and TRBJ2-7, the CDR3 gives the full variable domain: DTGVSQNPRHKITKRGQNVTFRCDPISEHNRLYWYRQTLGQGPEFLTYFQNEAQLEKSRLLSDRFSAERPKGSFSTLEIQRTEQGDSAMYLCASSLSTGSNEQYFGPGTRLTVT.

This clone appeared once. V usage is TRBV19 and J usage is TRBJ2-1, with 7 nucleotides matching TRBD2. Germline lookup yields CDR1 LNHDA and CDR2 SQIVND (reference sequence). V shed 4 bases, J shed 7 bases, and the junction held 4 bases outside the gene matches. The CDR3 length is 13 residues. CDR3: CASSSGRGNEQFF. For the CDR3, the DNA is TGTGCCAGTAGTAGCGGGAGAGGGAATGAGCAGTTCTTC.

The chain employs TRBV5-1 and TRBJ2-7; 8 positions match TRBD2. CDR3 size: 14 residues. With V trimmed by 0 bases and J by 6 bases, 5 bases remained unmatched. Germline CDR1 and CDR2: SGHRS and YFSETQ. Here the CDR3 reads CASSLASGRAEQYF. DNA for the CDR3: TGCGCCAGCAGCTTGGCCTCCGGGAGGGCCGAGCAGTACTTC.

The gene calls are TRBV3-1 (or the pseudogene TRBV3-2) and TRBJ2-7; a possible D gene is TRBD1 (5 bases). Germline assignment: CDR1 LGHDT and CDR2 YNNKEL (reference sequence). Trimming pared 1 base from V and 3 bases from J, leaving 13 bases between. The CDR3 totals 15 residues. The CDR3 reads CASSQVPDSRYEQYF. CDR3 in DNA: TGTGCCAGCAGCCAAGTGCCTGACAGCCGCTACGAGCAGTACTTC.

This clone was picked up one time. V gene TRBV6-4 combines with J gene TRBJ2-1, with 12 bases aligning to TRBD1. Germline V lookup: CDR1 MRHNA, CDR2 SNTAGT. The junction had 6 bases not matched to a gene; V was cut back by 2 bases and J by 4 bases. The CDR3 is 17 amino acids. CDR3 nucleotide sequence: TGTGCCAGCAGTGACGAGGGACAGGGGGCCTGGTACAATGAGCAGTTCTTC. Protein: CASSDEGQGAWYNEQFF.

The chain couples TRBV5-1 to TRBJ2-2, with a possible D match to TRBD1 (6 bases). Germline lookup yields CDR1 SGHRS and CDR2 YFSETQ. V lost 5 bases to trimming and J lost 3 bases, with 17 bases between them. The CDR3 is 16 residues long. CDR3: CASSVSRDTHTGELFF. CDR3 in DNA: TGCGCCAGCAGTGTTTCCCGGGACACCCACACCGGGGAGCTGTTTTTT.

The rearrangement joins TRBV6-5 to TRBJ2-3, with a weak D call TRBD1 (5 bases). CDR3 length: 15 amino acids. Germline V gene lookup returns CDR1 MNHEY and CDR2 SVGAGI. V was clipped by 0 bases and J by 4 bases, with 11 bases between them. This CDR3 reads CASSYSTVGSDTQYF. DNA for the CDR3: TGTGCCAGCAGTTACTCGACAGTAGGCTCAGATACGCAGTATTTT.

The chain has TRBV5-1 and TRBJ1-4; no clear D. The CDR3 consists of 14 residues. The germline V gene encodes CDR1 SGHRS and CDR2 YFSETQ. V was clipped by 4 bases and J by 4 bases, with 11 bases between them. CDR3 bases: TGCGCCAGCAGCCACACCCACGATAATGAAAAACTGTTTTTT. Translated: CASSHTHDNEKLFF.

This clone appeared a single time. The chain carries TRBV19 and TRBJ1-1; maybe TRBD1 (6 bases). Trimming took 5 bases from V and 7 from J, leaving 17 bases between them. CDR1 and CDR2 from the germline V gene are LNHDA and SQIVND (reference sequence). The CDR3 totals 14 residues. CDR3: CASSEQGRFGEAFF. CDR3 nucleotide sequence: TGTGCCAGTAGTGAGCAGGGGCGGTTTGGTGAAGCTTTCTTT.

The chain links TRBV12-5 to TRBJ2-7; perhaps TRBD2 as D (6 bases). With 5 bases removed from V and 4 bases from J, the gap between germline ends came to 21 bases. This CDR3 is built from 16 residues. Per germline, CDR1 LGHNT and CDR2 FRNRAP. This CDR3 reads CASGNPPWRRGYEQYF. CDR3 sequence (DNA): TGTGCTAGTGGTAATCCCCCCTGGCGGAGGGGATACGAGCAGTACTTC.

The chain is built from TRBV5-1 and TRBJ1-3, with 8 bases that match TRBD1. This CDR3 is built from 13 residues. J lost 4 bases, V lost 7 bases, and 4 bases had no gene match. The V gene's germline CDR1 is SGHRS and CDR2 YFSETQ. Here the CDR3 reads CASAGTGGNTIYF. CDR3 sequence (DNA): TGCGCCAGCGCCGGGACAGGCGGAAACACCATATATTTT.

The chain has TRBV9 and TRBJ1-6; D ambiguous. The germline V gene has CDR1 SGDLS and CDR2 YYNGEE. Trimming took 3 bases from V and 8 from J, leaving 6 bases between them. The CDR3 sequence is 12 residues long. In nucleotides, the CDR3 is TGTGCCAGCAGCGGGCAGGATTCACCCCTCCACTTT. Translating gives CASSGQDSPLHF. The variable domain in full, completed from reference TRBV9 and TRBJ1-6, reads DSGVTQTPKHLITATGQRVTLRCSPRSGDLSVYWYQQSLDQGLQFLIQYYNGEERAKGNILERFSAQQFPDLHSELNLSSLELGDSALYFCASSGQDSPLHFGNGTRLTVT.

This chain joins TRBV9 and TRBJ2-1; D call uncertain. From germline, CDR1 is SGDLS and CDR2 YYNGEE. With 0 bases removed from V and 8 bases from J, the gap between germline ends came to 3 bases. CDR3 size: 11 residues. The DNA for the CDR3 is TGTGCCAGCAGCGTAGAACATGAGCAGTTCTTC. Its translation: CASSVEHEQFF.

The genes are TRBV5-1 and TRBJ2-3; D unresolved. This CDR3 comprises 13 residues. Per germline, CDR1 SGHRS and CDR2 YFSETQ. V was trimmed by 5 bases and J by 10 bases, leaving 17 bases between them. The CDR3 coding sequence is TGCGCCAGCAGTCAAGCGCTGAACTTTGCGCAGTATTTT. This gives the protein CASSQALNFAQYF.

This chain links TRBV6-6 with TRBJ1-3; D call uncertain. There are 15 residues in the CDR3. The germline CDR1 and CDR2 sequences are MNHNY and SVGAGI (reference sequence). V was clipped by 6 bases and J by 0 bases, with 12 bases between them. The CDR3, as DNA: TGTGCCAGCAGCCCTCCTACCCTCTCTGGAAACACCATATATTTT. It encodes CASSPPTLSGNTIYF.

The V and J genes are TRBV27 and TRBJ1-1; TRBD1 agrees at 7 bases. The V segment lost 0 bases and the J segment 0 bases; nucleotides outside the gene matches: 10. CDR3 length equals 18 residues. CDR1 and CDR2 from the germline V gene are MNHEY and SMNVEV (reference sequence). In nucleotides, the CDR3 is TGTGCCAGCAGTTTATCTCCCCCCACCGGGACAGTGAACACTGAAGCTTTCTTT. Its translation is CASSLSPPTGTVNTEAFF.

The chain links TRBV3-1 (or the pseudogene TRBV3-2) to TRBJ1-4; the D gene is possibly TRBD1 (6 bases). Germline CDR1 and CDR2: LGHDT and YNNKEL (reference sequence). The CDR3 runs 15 residues. The V end was cut by 4 bases, the J end by 5 bases, with 14 bases between. The CDR3 loop reads CASSPGGGINEKLFF. The CDR3 bases are TGTGCCAGCAGCCCCGGAGGGGGTATAAATGAAAAACTGTTTTTT.

The gene calls are TRBV6-6 and TRBJ1-2; 8 bases map to TRBD1. Looked up from germline, CDR1 is MNHNY and CDR2 is SVGAGI (reference sequence). J lost 5 bases, V lost 6 bases, and 14 bases had no gene match. The CDR3 is 16 residues long. CDR3 in amino acids: CASSRGQGGSGYGYTF. The CDR3 coding sequence is TGTGCCAGCAGCCGTGGACAGGGAGGGAGTGGGTATGGCTACACCTTC.